This TCR beta chain was recovered during a study of T cell repertoires in cytomegalovirus infection. Overall study: HLA-B-restricted CMV epitopes that are well studied, plus recently identified HLA-C-restricted ones, were used by the study. Public TCR beta signature analysis indicated the presence of both CMV infection and matching HLA type. The study's findings and limits: HLA-C-restricted, CMV-specific TCR beta clonotypes were dominant ex vivo. Individuals carrying CMV plus the relevant HLA were identified by cumulative frequency of public TCR beta families.

Unmatched junction bases numbered 6, after V lost 6 bases and J lost 0 bases. This CDR3 comprises 15 residues. Germline lookup yields CDR1 SNHLY and CDR2 FYNNEI. TCRdb recomputed calls from the reads with MiXCR, one row per CDR3 protein. The profile shows 20,000 to 25,000 distinct CDR3 sequences, around two fifths of them singletons. Worth noting for this clonotype: Its antigen is not identified.

This material consisted of CD8+ T cells from cultured PBMCs, taken from culture after CMV antigen stimulation. The genes are TRBV2 and TRBJ1-1, with 8 bases lining up with TRBD1. The source of this sequence is a human donor in good health (CMV status not recorded). Some clones in this sample may be carry-over from other donors' samples. CDR3 in amino acids: CASRNTGGMNTEAFF. The CDR3 region has the DNA TGTGCCAGCAGGAATACAGGGGGAATGAACACTGAAGCTTTCTTT.